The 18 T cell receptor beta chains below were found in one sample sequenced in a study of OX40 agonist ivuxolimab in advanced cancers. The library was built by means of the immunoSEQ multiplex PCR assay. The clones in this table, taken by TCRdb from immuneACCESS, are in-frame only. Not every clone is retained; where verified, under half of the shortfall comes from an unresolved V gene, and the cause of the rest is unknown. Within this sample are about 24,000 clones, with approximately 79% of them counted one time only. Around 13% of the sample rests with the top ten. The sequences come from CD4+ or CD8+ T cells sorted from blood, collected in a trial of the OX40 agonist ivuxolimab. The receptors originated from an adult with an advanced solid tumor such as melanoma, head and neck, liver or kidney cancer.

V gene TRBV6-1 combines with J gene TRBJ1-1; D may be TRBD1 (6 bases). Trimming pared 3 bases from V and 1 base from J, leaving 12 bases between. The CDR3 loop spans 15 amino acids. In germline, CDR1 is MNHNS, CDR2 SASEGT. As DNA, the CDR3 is TGTGCCAGCAGTGAGTGGGGGGGCACGAACACTGAAGCTTTCTTT. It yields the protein CASSEWGGTNTEAFF.

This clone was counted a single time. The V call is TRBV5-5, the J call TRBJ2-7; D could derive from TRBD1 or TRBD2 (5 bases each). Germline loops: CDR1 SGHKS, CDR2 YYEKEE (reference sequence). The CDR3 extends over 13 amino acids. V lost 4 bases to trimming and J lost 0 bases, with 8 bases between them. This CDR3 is CASSGGSSYEQYF. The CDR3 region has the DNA TGTGCCAGCAGCGGGGGTAGCTCCTACGAGCAGTACTTC. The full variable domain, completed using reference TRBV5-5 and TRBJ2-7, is DAGVTQSPTHLIKTRGQQVTLRCSPISGHKSVSWYQQVLGQGPQFIFQYYEKEERGRGNFPDRFSARQFPNYSSELNVNALLLGDSALYLCASSGGSSYEQYFGPGTRLTVT.

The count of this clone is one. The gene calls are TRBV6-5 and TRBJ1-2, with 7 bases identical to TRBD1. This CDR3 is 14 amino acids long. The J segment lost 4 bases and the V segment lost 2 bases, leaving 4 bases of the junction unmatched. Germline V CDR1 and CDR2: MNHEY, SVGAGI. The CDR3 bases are TGTGCCAGCAGTTACAGGGGGCTGGGCTATGGCTACACCTTC. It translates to CASSYRGLGYGYTF.

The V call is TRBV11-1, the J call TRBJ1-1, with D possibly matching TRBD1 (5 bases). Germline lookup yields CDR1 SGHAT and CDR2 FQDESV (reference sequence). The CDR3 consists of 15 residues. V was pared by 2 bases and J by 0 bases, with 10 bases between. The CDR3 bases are TGTGCCAGCAGCTTAAGACAGACCTTGAACACTGAAGCTTTCTTT. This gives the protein CASSLRQTLNTEAFF.

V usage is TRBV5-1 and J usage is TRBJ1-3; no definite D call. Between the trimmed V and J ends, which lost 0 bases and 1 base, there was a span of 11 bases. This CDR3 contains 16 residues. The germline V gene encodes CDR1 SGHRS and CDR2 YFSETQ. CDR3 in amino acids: CASSLGTVGSGNTIYF. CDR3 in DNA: TGCGCCAGCAGCTTGGGAACGGTGGGTTCTGGAAACACCATATATTTT.

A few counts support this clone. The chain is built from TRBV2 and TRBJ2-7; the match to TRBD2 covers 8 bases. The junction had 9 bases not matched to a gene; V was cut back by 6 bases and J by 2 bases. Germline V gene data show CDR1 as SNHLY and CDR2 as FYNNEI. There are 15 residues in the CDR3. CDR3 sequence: CASSPQAGVAYEQYF. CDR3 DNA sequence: TGTGCCAGCAGCCCCCAAGCGGGGGTAGCCTACGAGCAGTACTTC.

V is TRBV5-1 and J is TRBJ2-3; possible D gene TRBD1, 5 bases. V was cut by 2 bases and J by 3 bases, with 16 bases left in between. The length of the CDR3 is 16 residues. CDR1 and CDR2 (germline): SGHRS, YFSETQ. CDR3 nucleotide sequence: TGCGCCAGCAGCTTCTCTAGGGCTAGGGGTACAGATACGCAGTATTTT. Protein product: CASSFSRARGTDTQYF.

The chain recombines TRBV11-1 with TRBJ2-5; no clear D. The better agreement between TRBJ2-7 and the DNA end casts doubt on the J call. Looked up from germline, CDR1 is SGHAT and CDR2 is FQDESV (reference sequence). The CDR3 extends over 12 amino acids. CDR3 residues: CASSTAGYEQYF. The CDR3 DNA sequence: TGTGCCAGCAGCACAGCTGGCTACGAGCAGTACTTC.

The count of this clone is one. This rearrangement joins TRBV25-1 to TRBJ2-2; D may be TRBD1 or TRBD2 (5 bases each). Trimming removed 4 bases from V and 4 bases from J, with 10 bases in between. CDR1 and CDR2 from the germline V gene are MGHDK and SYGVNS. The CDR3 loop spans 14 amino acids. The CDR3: CASSAGTATGELFF. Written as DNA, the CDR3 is TGTGCCAGCAGTGCGGGGACGGCCACCGGGGAGCTGTTTTTT.

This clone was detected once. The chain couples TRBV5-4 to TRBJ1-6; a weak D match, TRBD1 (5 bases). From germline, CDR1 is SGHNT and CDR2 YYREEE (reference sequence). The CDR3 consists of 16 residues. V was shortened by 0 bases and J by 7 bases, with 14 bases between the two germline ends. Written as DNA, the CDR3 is TGTGCCAGCAGCTTGGCGGGGGGTGGACGGAATTCACCCCTCCACTTT. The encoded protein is CASSLAGGGRNSPLHF. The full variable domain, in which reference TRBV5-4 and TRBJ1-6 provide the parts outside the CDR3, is ETGVTQSPTHLIKTRGQQVTLRCSSQSGHNTVSWYQQALGQGPQFIFQYYREEENGRGNFPPRFSGLQFPNYSSELNVNALELDDSALYLCASSLAGGGRNSPLHFGNGTRLTVT.

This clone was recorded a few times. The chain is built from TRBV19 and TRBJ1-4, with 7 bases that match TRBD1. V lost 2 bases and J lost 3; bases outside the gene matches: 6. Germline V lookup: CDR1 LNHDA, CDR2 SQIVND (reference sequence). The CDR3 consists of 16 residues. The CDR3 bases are TGTGCCAGTAGTATACGGACAGGAGCTTCTAATGAAAAACTGTTTTTT. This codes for CASSIRTGASNEKLFF.

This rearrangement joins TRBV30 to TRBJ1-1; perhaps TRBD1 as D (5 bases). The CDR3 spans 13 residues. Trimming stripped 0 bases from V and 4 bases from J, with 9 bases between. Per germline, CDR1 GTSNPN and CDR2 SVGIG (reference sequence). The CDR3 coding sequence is TGTGCCTGGAGTGTCCACGGGGGCACTGAAGCTTTCTTT. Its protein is CAWSVHGGTEAFF.

Written as DNA, the CDR3 is TGTGCCAGCATCCGAGATTTGGGACAAGAGACCCAGTACTTC. Protein product: CASIRDLGQETQYF. This rearrangement joins TRBV2 to TRBJ2-5; the D is unclear. Trimming removed 7 bases from V and 2 bases from J, with 14 bases in between. CDR3 length equals 14 residues. Germline V gene lookup returns CDR1 SNHLY and CDR2 FYNNEI.

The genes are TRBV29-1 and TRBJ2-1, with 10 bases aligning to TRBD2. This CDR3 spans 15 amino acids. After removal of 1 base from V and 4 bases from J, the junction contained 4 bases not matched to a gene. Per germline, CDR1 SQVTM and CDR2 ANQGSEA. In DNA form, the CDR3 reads TGCAGCGTTGAAGGCACTAGCGGGGTTTACAATGAGCAGTTCTTC. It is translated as CSVEGTSGVYNEQFF.

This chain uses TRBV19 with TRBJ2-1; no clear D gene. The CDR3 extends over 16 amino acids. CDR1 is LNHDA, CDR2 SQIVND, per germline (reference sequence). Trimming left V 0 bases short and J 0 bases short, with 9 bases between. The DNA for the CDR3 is TGTGCCAGTAGTATAGATTTACAGAGCTCCTACAATGAGCAGTTCTTC. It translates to CASSIDLQSSYNEQFF.

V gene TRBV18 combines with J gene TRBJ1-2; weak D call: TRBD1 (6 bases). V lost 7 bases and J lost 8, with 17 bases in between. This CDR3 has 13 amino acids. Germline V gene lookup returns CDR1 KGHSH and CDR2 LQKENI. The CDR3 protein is CASLPTTGYGYTF. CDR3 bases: TGTGCCAGCTTACCCACCACAGGGTACGGCTACACCTTC.

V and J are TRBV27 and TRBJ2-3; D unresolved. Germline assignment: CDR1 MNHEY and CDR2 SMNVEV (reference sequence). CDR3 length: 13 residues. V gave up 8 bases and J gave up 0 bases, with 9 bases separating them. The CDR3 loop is CASRMTSTDTQYF. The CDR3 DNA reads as TGTGCCAGCCGGATGACTAGCACAGATACGCAGTATTTT.

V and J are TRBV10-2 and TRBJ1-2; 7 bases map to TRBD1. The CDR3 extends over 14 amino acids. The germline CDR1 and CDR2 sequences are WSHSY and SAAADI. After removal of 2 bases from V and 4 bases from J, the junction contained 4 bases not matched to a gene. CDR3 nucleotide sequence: TGCGCCAGCAGTGAGACAGGGGTTGTCTATGGCTACACCTTC. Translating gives CASSETGVVYGYTF.